This TCR beta chain is drawn from a study of CD8+CD57+ T cells in acquired aplastic anemia (dated by TCRdb to 2016 to 2018). For context, the study as a whole: DNA extracted from sorted CD4+ and CD8+ cells had a mean of roughly 3 ug, with a range of roughly 0.19 to 27.4 ug. Mean read counts for healthy donor samples were about 10.8 million for CD4+ cells and about 12 million for CD8+ cells. Study-wide conclusions, independent of this receptor: Around 27 CD8+ CDR3 sequences were found in both patients and controls but appeared to be highly expressed in patients and within the immunodominant clones of the patients. CD8+ Simpson's diversity did not differ significantly between patients and healthy controls (P=0.060).

Genomic DNA was used as template for profiling of TCR beta VDJ combinations and CDR3 sequences. An Illumina HiSeq 2000 was the platform used for TCR repertoire sequencing. As for how the authors treated the data: TRBV/TRBJ rearrangement plots, CDR3 size and DJ length profiles, and Simpson's diversity index were used to assess repertoires. The immunodominant clone was defined as the most abundant DNA sequence in deep sequencing data. CDR3 amino acid sequences were checked for sharing between subjects and were compared against published repertoires and the VDJdb database. TCRdb reworked the public reads: Q25 trimming with fastp, MiXCR clone assembly, productive beta chains retained. A single entry per CDR3 protein holds the most common genes and DNA from its merged rows. The V and J calls, along with clone size, are taken from TCRdb and not from the paper's own processing. In all, the sample holds 150,000 to 200,000 distinct CDR3 sequences, and around 60% of those were seen once. The leading ten clones occupy roughly 42% of the sample.

Inclusive of the bounding cysteine and phenylalanine, the CDR3 is 14 residues long. Here the CDR3 DNA is all that survives: 42 bases in frame from base 1. From V the trimming removes 7 bases and from J it removes 5 bases, while the gene matches leave 11 bases of the junction unaccounted for. The germline V gene encodes CDR1 SEHNR and CDR2 FQNEAQ (reference sequence). In this study, sorted CD4+ and CD8+ T cells from the blood of healthy subjects and of severe aplastic anemia patients had their TCR repertoires deep-sequenced. Ficoll-Paque density gradient centrifugation was used to isolate peripheral blood mononuclear cells. Before DNA extraction, CD4+ and CD8+ T cells were sorted with FACS or magnetic beads. Note on this clonotype: It lacks a known antigen. No much larger clonotype is one base removed from it; base qualities were not supplied.

The sequenced sample consisted of sorted CD4+, CD8+, or CD8+CD57+ T cells (not recorded which) from PBMCs. Recombination joined TRBV7-9 with TRBJ2-7; 7 central nucleotides agree with TRBD2. This clonotype originated in a human donor in good health. The encoded CDR3 is CASNSVGGYHEQYF. The nucleotide sequence reads TGTGCCAGCAATTCAGTGGGGGGGTACCACGAGCAGTACTTC.